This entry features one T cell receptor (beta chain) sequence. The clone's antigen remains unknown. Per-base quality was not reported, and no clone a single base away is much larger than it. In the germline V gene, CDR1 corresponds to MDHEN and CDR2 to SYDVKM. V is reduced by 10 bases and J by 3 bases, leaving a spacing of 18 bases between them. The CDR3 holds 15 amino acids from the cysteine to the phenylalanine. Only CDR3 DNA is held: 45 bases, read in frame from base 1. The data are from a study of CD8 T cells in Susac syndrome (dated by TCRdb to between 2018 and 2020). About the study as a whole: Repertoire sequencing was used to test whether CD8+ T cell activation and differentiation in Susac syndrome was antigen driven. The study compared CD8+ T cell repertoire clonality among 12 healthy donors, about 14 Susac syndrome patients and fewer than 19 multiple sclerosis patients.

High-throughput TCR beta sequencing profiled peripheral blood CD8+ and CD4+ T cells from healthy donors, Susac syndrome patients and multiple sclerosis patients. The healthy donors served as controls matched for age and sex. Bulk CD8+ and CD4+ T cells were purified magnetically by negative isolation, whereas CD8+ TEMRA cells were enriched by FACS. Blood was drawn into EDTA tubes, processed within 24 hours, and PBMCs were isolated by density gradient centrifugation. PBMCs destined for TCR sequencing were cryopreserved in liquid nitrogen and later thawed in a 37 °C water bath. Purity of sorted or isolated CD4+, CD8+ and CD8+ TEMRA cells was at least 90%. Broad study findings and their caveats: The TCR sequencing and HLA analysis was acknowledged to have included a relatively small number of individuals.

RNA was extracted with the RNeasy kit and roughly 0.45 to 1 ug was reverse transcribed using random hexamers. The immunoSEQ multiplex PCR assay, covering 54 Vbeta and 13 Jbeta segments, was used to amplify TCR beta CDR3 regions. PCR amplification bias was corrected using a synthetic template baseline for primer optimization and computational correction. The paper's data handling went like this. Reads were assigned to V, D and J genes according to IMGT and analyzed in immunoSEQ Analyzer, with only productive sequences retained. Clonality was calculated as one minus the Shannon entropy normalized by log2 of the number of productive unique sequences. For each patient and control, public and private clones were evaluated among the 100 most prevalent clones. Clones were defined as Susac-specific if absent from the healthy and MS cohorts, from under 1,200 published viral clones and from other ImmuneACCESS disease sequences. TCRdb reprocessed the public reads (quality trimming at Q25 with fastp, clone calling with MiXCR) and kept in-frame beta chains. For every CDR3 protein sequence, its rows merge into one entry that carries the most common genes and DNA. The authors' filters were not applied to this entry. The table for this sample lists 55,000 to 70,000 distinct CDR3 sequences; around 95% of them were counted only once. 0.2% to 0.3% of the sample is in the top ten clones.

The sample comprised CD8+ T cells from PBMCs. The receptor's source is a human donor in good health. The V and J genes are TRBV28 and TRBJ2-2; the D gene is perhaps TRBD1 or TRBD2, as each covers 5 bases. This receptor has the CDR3 CAIPTLPGHTGELFF. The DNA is TGTGCCATCCCTACACTCCCGGGACACACCGGGGAGCTGTTTTTT.